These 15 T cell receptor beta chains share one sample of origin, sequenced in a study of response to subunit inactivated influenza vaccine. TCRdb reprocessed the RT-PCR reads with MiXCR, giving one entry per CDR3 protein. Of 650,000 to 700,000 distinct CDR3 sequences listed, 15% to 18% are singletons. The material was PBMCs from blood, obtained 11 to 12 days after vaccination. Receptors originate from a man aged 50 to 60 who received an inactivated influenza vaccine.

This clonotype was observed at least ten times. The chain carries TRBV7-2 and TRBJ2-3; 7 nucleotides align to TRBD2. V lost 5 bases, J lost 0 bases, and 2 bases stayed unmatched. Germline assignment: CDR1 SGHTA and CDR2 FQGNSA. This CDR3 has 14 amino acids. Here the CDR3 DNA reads TGTGCCAGCAGCCCCGGGGGGAGCACAGATACGCAGTATTTT. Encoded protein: CASSPGGSTDTQYF.

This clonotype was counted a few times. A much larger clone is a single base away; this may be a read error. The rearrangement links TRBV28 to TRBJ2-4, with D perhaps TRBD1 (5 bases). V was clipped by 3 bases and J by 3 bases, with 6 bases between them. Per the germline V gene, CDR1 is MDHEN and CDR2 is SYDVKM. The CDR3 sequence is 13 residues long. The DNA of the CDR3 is TGTGCCAGCAGTTTGGACAACAAAAACATTCAGTACTTC. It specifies CASSLDNKNIQYF.

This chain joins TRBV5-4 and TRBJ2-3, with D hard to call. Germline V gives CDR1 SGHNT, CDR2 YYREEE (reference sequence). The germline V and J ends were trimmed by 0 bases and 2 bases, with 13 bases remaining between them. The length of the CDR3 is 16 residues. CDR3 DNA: TGTGCCAGCAGCTTGGACCCGGGCAGATCCACAGATACGCAGTATTTT. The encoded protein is CASSLDPGRSTDTQYF. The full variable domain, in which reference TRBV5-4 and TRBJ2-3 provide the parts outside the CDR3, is ETGVTQSPTHLIKTRGQQVTLRCSSQSGHNTVSWYQQALGQGPQFIFQYYREEENGRGNFPPRFSGLQFPNYSSELNVNALELDDSALYLCASSLDPGRSTDTQYFGPGTRLTVL.

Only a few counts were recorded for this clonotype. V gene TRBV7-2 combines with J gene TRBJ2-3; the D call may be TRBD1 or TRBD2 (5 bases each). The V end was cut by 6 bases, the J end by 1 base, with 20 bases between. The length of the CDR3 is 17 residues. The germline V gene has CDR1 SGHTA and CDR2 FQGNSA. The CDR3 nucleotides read TGTGCCAGCAGTCAAGCCGAGGGGATAAGGGGCACAGATACGCAGTATTTT. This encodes CASSQAEGIRGTDTQYF.

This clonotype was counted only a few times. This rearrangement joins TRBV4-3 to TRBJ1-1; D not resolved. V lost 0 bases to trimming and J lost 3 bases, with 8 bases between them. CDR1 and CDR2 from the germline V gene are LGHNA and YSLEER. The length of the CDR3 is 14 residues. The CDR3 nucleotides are TGCGCCAGCAGCCAAGATCGGGGAGACACTGAAGCTTTCTTT. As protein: CASSQDRGDTEAFF.

Written as DNA, the CDR3 is TGCGCCAGCAGCCCGCAGCGCTTCGATGGCTACACCTTC. This encodes CASSPQRFDGYTF. This rearrangement joins TRBV5-1 to TRBJ1-2; D is unresolved. V dropped 4 bases and J dropped 6 bases, with 13 bases sitting between them. Germline V CDR1 and CDR2: SGHRS, YFSETQ. CDR3 length: 13 residues.

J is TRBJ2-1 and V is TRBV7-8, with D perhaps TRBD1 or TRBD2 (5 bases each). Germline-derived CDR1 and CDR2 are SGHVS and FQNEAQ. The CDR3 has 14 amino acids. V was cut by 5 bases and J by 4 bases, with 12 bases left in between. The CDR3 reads CASSLWDGYNEQFF. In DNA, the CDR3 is TGTGCCAGCAGCCTTTGGGACGGTTACAATGAGCAGTTCTTC.

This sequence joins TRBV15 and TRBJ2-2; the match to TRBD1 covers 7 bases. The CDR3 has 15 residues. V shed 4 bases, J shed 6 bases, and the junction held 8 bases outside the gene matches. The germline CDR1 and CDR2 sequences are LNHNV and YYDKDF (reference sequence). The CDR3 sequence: CATSTDRVGAGELFF. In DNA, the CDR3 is TGTGCCACCAGCACCGACAGGGTCGGCGCCGGGGAGCTGTTTTTT. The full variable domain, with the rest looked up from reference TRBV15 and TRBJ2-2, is DAMVIQNPRYQVTQFGKPVTLSCSQTLNHNVMYWYQQKSSQAPKLLFHYYDKDFNNEADTPDNFQSRRPNTSFCFLDIRSPGLGDTAMYLCATSTDRVGAGELFFGEGSRLTVL.

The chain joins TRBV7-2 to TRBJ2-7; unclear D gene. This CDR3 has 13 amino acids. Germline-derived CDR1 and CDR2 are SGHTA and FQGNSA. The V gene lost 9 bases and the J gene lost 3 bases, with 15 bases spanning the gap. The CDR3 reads CASPTIRHYEQYF. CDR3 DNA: TGTGCCAGTCCCACGATAAGACACTACGAGCAGTACTTC.

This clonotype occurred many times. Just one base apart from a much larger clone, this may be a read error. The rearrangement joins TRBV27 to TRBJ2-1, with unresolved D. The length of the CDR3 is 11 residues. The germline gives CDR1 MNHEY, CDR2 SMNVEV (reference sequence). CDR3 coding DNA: TGTGCCAGCGGTTTCGGCAATGAGCAGTTCTTC. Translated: CASGFGNEQFF.

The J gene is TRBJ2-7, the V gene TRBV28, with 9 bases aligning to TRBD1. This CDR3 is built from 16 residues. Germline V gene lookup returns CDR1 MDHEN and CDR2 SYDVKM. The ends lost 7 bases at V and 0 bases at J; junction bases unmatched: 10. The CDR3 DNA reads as TGTGCCAGCACCTTATTACCGGGACAGGGCTCCTACGAGCAGTACTTC. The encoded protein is CASTLLPGQGSYEQYF.

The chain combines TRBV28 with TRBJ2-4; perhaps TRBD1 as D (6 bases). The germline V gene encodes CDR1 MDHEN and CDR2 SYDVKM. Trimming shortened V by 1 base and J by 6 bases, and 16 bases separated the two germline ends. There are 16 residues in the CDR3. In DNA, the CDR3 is TGTGCCAGCAGTTTATCTATTAGGGGGAGAAGAAACATTCAGTACTTC. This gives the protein CASSLSIRGRRNIQYF.

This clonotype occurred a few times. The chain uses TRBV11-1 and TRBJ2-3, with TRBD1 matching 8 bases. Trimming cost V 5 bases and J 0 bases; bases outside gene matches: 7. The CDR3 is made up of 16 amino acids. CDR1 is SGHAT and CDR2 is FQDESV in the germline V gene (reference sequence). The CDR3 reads CASSTRQGPSTDTQYF. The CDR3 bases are TGTGCCAGCAGCACCCGACAGGGGCCAAGCACAGATACGCAGTATTTT.

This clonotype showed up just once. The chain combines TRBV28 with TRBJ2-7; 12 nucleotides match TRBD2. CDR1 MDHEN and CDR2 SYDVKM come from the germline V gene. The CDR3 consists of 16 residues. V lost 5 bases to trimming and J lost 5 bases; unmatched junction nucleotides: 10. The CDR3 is CASSIAKTSGGHEQYF. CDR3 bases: TGTGCCAGCAGTATCGCTAAGACTAGCGGGGGACACGAGCAGTACTTC.

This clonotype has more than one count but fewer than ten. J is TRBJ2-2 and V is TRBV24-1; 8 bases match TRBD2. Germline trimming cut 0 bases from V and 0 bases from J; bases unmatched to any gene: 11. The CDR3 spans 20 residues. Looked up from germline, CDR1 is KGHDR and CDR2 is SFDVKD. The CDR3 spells CATSDLPGGRRESNTGELFF. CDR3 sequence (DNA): TGTGCCACCAGTGATTTGCCGGGGGGGCGCAGGGAATCGAACACCGGGGAGCTGTTTTTT.